The clone carrying this T cell receptor beta chain was seen a handful of times. The target antigen is unknown. The entry originates in a study of blood T cells in healthy people across ages. On the study more broadly: Through template switching, about one barcoded beta molecule was captured per two T cells, as measured in model experiments. Study conclusions and caveats: Age brought a roughly linear fall in TCR beta diversity measured per million T cells. Across samples, TCR beta diversity tracked strongly with naive T cell percentage.

The use of a sample-barcoded 5' primer and a J-beta primer mix characterized a second PCR of 7 to 11 cycles. At least 2.5 million CDR3-containing paired-end reads were obtained per sample. TCRdb independently ran MiXCR on the 5' RACE reads; one entry per CDR3 protein. The sample has 790,000 or so distinct CDR3 sequences, about 42% seen once. Material: blood. The clonotype was recovered from an elderly man in good health.

In DNA form, the CDR3 reads TGTGCCAGCAGCGTGCCCCTCGCGAGAGAGCAGTTCTTC. As protein: CASSVPLAREQFF. The genes are TRBV5-6 and TRBJ2-1, with D unresolved. The CDR3 covers 13 residues. The V end was cut by 4 bases, the J end by 10 bases, with 15 bases between. Per germline, CDR1 SGHDT and CDR2 YYEEEE.